The entry that follows covers one T cell receptor (beta chain) sequence. This sample was included in a study of blood T cell repertoires in COVID-19. Study overall: Sources were T cells, B-cell-depleted T cells, or PBMCs; the material itself was cDNA or gDNA.

CDR3 length: 14 amino acids. The V gene's germline CDR1 is MNHEY and CDR2 SVGAGI. Trimming stripped 6 bases from V and 4 bases from J, with 13 bases between. Recruitment covered over 20 US areas and drew participants whose ages spanned roughly 18 to 90 years. Grouping used clinical history reported by participants in a survey and questionnaire. Using immunoSEQ multiplex PCR, the repertoire was profiled, and TCRdb retains in-frame clones only, with some absent. The table records roughly 450,000 clones, about nine tenths of them present only once. This TCR came from a young man who had recovered from COVID-19. This chain connects TRBV6-5 to TRBJ2-1, with D maybe TRBD2 (5 bases). The sequencing input was PBMCs or T cells enriched from blood (not recorded which). As DNA, the CDR3 is TGTGCCAGCAGAGCGGCTATAGGGTACAATGAGCAGTTCTTC. Its protein is CASRAAIGYNEQFF.